The 17 T cell receptor beta chains below were found in one sample sequenced in a study of blood T cell repertoires in COVID-19. The method was immunoSEQ multiplex PCR; TCRdb's version includes in-frame clones alone and lacks a portion of them. The data hold around 100,000 clones, with roughly 80% observed a single time. Input material: peripheral blood. These TCRs come from a woman in her 40s with acute or convalescent COVID-19.

This rearrangement joins TRBV5-1 to TRBJ2-1, with D possibly TRBD1 on 5 matching bases. The V end was cut by 4 bases, the J end by 6 bases, with 8 bases between. CDR3 length: 12 residues. Germline V lookup: CDR1 SGHRS, CDR2 YFSETQ. CDR3 sequence (DNA): TGCGCCAGCAGCGACAGAGGCAATGAGCAGTTCTTC. Its translation is CASSDRGNEQFF.

This chain uses TRBV9 with TRBJ1-3; D is ambiguous. The ends were cut back, 0 bases at V and 1 base at J, with 8 bases in the middle. The CDR3 extends over 15 amino acids. Per the germline V gene, CDR1 is SGDLS and CDR2 is YYNGEE. The CDR3 DNA sequence: TGTGCCAGCAGCGTAGGGTCTATATCTGGAAACACCATATATTTT. It codes for CASSVGSISGNTIYF.

The chain recombines TRBV2 with TRBJ1-1; 10 bases line up with TRBD1. The germline V gene has CDR1 SNHLY and CDR2 FYNNEI. The trim removed 6 bases at V and 4 bases at J, leaving 5 bases unmatched. CDR3 length: 14 residues. The CDR3, as DNA: TGTGCCAGCAGGGGACAGGGGAAGGGCACTGAAGCTTTCTTT. Protein sequence: CASRGQGKGTEAFF.

This clone has a single count. The rearrangement uses TRBV11-2 and TRBJ1-2, with D perhaps TRBD1 (6 bases). This CDR3 contains 16 residues. Per the germline V gene, CDR1 is SGHAT and CDR2 is FQNNGV. V was clipped by 1 base and J by 4 bases, with 16 bases between them. The CDR3 region is CASSLVFAGEGYGYTF. CDR3 nucleotide sequence: TGTGCCAGCAGCTTAGTCTTTGCAGGGGAGGGCTATGGCTACACCTTC.

This chain links TRBV3-1 (or the pseudogene TRBV3-2) with TRBJ2-1, with 11 positions matching TRBD1. The germline gives CDR1 LGHDT, CDR2 YNNKEL (reference sequence). The CDR3 extends over 14 amino acids. The V gene end was trimmed by 5 bases and the J gene end by 8 bases; junction bases not matched to a gene: 5. The CDR3 spells CASSKDRGLDEQFF. The CDR3 coding sequence is TGTGCCAGCAGCAAGGACAGGGGGCTGGATGAGCAGTTCTTC.

The V call is TRBV9, the J call TRBJ2-2, with 11 bases aligning to TRBD2. In germline, CDR1 is SGDLS, CDR2 YYNGEE. J lost 10 bases, V lost 0 bases, and 8 bases had no gene match. This CDR3 has 16 amino acids. The CDR3 nucleotides are TGTGCCAGCAGCGTAGTAGTAGCGGGGGGGCTAGAGGAGCTGTTTTTT. This sequence encodes CASSVVVAGGLEELFF.

The chain is built from TRBV3-1 (or the pseudogene TRBV3-2) and TRBJ1-2, with D possibly matching TRBD1 (6 bases). V was trimmed by 1 base and J by 3 bases, leaving 9 bases between them. Germline-derived CDR1 and CDR2 are LGHDT and YNNKEL (reference sequence). The CDR3 length is 14 residues. The CDR3 DNA is TGTGCCAGCAGCCAAGTGGACAGATACTATGGCTACACCTTC. As protein: CASSQVDRYYGYTF.

A few counts support this clone. The J gene is TRBJ1-6, the V gene TRBV10-3; D unclear. Trimming took off 3 bases at V and 0 bases at J, with 6 bases between the two ends. Looked up from germline, CDR1 is ENHRY and CDR2 is SYGVKD. CDR3 size: 15 residues. CDR3 coding DNA: TGTGCCATCAGTGAATCCAGCTCCTATAATTCACCCCTCCACTTT. Translating it yields CAISESSSYNSPLHF.

V gene TRBV5-8 combines with J gene TRBJ2-2; TRBD2 matches 13 bases. The CDR3 covers 18 residues. The germline gives CDR1 SGHTS, CDR2 YDEGEE. Trimming removed 0 bases from V and 7 bases from J; junction bases left unmatched: 9. This chain's CDR3 is CASSLARLAGGGDGELFF. In DNA form, the CDR3 reads TGTGCCAGCAGCTTGGCCCGACTAGCGGGGGGCGGTGACGGGGAGCTGTTTTTT. Combining the CDR3 with reference TRBV5-8 and TRBJ2-2 gives the whole variable domain EAGVTQSPTHLIKTRGQQATLRCSPISGHTSVYWYQQALGLGLQFLLWYDEGEERNRGNFPPRFSGRQFPNYSSELNVNALELEDSALYLCASSLARLAGGGDGELFFGEGSRLTVL.

The rearrangement links TRBV7-3 to TRBJ2-1; 9 nucleotides align to TRBD1. The CDR3 has 14 residues. The ends lost 2 bases at V and 4 bases at J; junction bases unmatched: 0. Per the germline V gene, CDR1 is SGHTA and CDR2 is FQGTGA. CDR3 amino acids: CASSLGQGYNEQFF. The DNA for the CDR3 is TGTGCCAGCAGCTTAGGACAGGGGTACAATGAGCAGTTCTTC.

This chain connects TRBV11-2 to TRBJ1-6, with D hard to call. Germline-derived CDR1 and CDR2 are SGHAT and FQNNGV. There are 14 residues in the CDR3. V lost 5 bases, J lost 4 bases, and 9 bases lay in between. Written as DNA, the CDR3 is TGTGCCAGCAGCCAACACAATTATAATTCACCCCTCCACTTT. As protein: CASSQHNYNSPLHF.

V usage is TRBV15 and J usage is TRBJ2-3; 7 nucleotides match TRBD2. CDR1 is LNHNV and CDR2 is YYDKDF in the germline V gene (reference sequence). CDR3 length equals 16 residues. J lost 1 base, V lost 0 bases, and 4 bases had no gene match. The CDR3 nucleotides are TGTGCCACCAGCAGAGATCAGGGAGGGGGCACAGATACGCAGTATTTT. Translation: CATSRDQGGGTDTQYF. The full variable domain, its missing parts supplied by reference TRBV15 and TRBJ2-3, is DAMVIQNPRYQVTQFGKPVTLSCSQTLNHNVMYWYQQKSSQAPKLLFHYYDKDFNNEADTPDNFQSRRPNTSFCFLDIRSPGLGDTAMYLCATSRDQGGGTDTQYFGPGTRLTVL.

The J gene is TRBJ1-5, the V gene TRBV5-1, with 7 bases lining up with TRBD1. The CDR3 contains 15 residues. Trimming cost V 0 bases and J 5 bases; bases outside gene matches: 5. From germline, CDR1 is SGHRS and CDR2 YFSETQ. CDR3 nucleotide sequence: TGCGCCAGCAGCTTGGGGGACAGAATGGATCAGCCCCAGCATTTT. Its translation: CASSLGDRMDQPQHF.

In its sample, this clone was seen once. The genes are TRBV19 and TRBJ1-2; 7 bases agree with TRBD1. The CDR3 has 16 residues. J lost 5 bases, V lost 1 base, and 10 bases had no gene match. The germline CDR1 and CDR2 sequences are LNHDA and SQIVND (reference sequence). DNA of the CDR3: TGTGCCAGTAGTATAGGATCCAGCAGGGGGTTATATGGCTACACCTTC. It translates to CASSIGSSRGLYGYTF.

The rearrangement links TRBV5-1 to TRBJ2-3; TRBD2 matches at 13 bases. CDR1 SGHRS and CDR2 YFSETQ come from the germline V gene. V dropped 3 bases and J dropped 4; count of bases not matched to a gene: 2. This CDR3 has 15 residues. As DNA, the CDR3 is TGCGCCAGCAGCTCGGGACTAGCGGGGCCAGATACGCAGTATTTT. This translates into CASSSGLAGPDTQYF.

The rearrangement links TRBV30 to TRBJ2-2; D gene uncertain. This CDR3 has 12 amino acids. CDR1 and CDR2 (germline): GTSNPN, SVGIG (reference sequence). Between the trimmed V and J ends, which lost 2 bases and 5 bases, there was a span of 6 bases. CDR3 sequence (DNA): TGTGCCTGGAGTCGGGTTACCGGGGAGCTGTTTTTT. Translated: CAWSRVTGELFF. Full variable domain (outside the CDR3, taken from reference TRBV30 and TRBJ2-2): SQTIHQWPATLVQPVGSPLSLECTVEGTSNPNLYWYRQAAGRGLQLLFYSVGIGQISSEVPQNLSASRPQDRQFILSSKKLLLSDSGFYLCAWSRVTGELFFGEGSRLTVL.

With respect to this clone: The sample carries other DNA sequences with the same CDR3. The rearrangement joins TRBV18 to TRBJ1-1, with TRBD1 as a possible D gene (5 bases). The CDR3 consists of 13 residues. Per the germline V gene, CDR1 is KGHSH and CDR2 is LQKENI. Trimming pared 3 bases from V and 2 bases from J, leaving 7 bases between. CDR3 loop: CASSPTANTEAFF. In DNA form, the CDR3 reads TGTGCCAGCTCACCGACAGCTAACACTGAAGCTTTCTTT.